The entry that follows covers one T cell receptor beta chain sequence. Its antigen is still unknown. The data belong to a study of CXCR3-negative and CXCR3-positive naive CD8 T cells. General observations from the study: CXCR3-positive naive cells carried more hydrophobic TRB CDR3s than CXCR3-negative ones.

UMI-labeled 5' RACE TRB cDNA libraries were prepared from the cells. Following a re-call of the 5' RACE reads, TCRdb has one entry per CDR3 protein and lacks DNA. Seen in this sample are more than 45,000 distinct CDR3 sequences; the ten most common clones hold 0.4% to 0.5%. Using triplicate sorts, 300,000 or so cells were collected each time from every CD8+ T cell subset. The naive CD8+ gate required CD45RO-CCR7+CD27+CD95- phenotype. Sequenced: naive CXCR3- CD8+ T cells from blood. As for subset: CD45RO-CCR7+CD27+CD95- naive CD8+ T cells lacking CXCR3 (TNR3-). The receptor's source is a human donor in good health. Some clones in this sample may be carry-over from other donors' samples.

CDR3 sequence: CASSYTRDTNQPQHF. J is TRBJ1-5 and V is TRBV6-2 or TRBV6-3; TCRdb returns TRBD1, unconfirmable since there is no DNA. The germline V gene encodes CDR1 MNHEY and CDR2 SVGEGT. This CDR3 comprises 15 residues.